This T cell receptor (beta chain) comes out of a study of response to subunit inactivated influenza vaccine. The CDR3 sequence is 12 residues long. V was pared by 3 bases and J by 5 bases, with 10 bases between. Germline V lookup: CDR1 SQVTM, CDR2 ANQGSEA. TCRdb re-derived calls from the RT-PCR reads in MiXCR, one entry per CDR3 protein. Among 290,000 or so distinct CDR3 sequences, about 20% were seen once, and the ten largest hold over 9%. This clonotype was counted between two and nine times. Its antigen is still unknown. General observations from the study: Each seasonal influenza vaccination recruits few new T cells, the authors suggested.

This chain links TRBV29-1 with TRBJ2-5; D is uncertain. This sequence originates from a man between 50 and 69 years old who received an inactivated influenza vaccine. This sample comprised PBMCs from blood, obtained less than 22 months after vaccination. The CDR3 protein is CSVDLVGETQYF. CDR3 sequence (DNA): TGCAGCGTTGATCTCGTGGGTGAGACCCAGTACTTC.